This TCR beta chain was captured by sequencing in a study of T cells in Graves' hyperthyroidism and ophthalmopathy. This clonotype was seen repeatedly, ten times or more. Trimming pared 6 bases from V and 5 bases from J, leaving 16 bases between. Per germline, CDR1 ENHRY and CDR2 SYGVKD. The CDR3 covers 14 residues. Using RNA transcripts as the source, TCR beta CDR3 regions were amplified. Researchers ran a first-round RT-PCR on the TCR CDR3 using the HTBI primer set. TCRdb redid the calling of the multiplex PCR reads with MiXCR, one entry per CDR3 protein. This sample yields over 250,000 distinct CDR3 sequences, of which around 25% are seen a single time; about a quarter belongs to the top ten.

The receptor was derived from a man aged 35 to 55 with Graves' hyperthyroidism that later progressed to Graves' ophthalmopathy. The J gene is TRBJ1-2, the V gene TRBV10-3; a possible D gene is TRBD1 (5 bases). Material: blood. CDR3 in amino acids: CAISSGTALYGYTF. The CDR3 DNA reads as TGTGCCATCAGCTCCGGGACGGCGTTATATGGCTACACCTTC.